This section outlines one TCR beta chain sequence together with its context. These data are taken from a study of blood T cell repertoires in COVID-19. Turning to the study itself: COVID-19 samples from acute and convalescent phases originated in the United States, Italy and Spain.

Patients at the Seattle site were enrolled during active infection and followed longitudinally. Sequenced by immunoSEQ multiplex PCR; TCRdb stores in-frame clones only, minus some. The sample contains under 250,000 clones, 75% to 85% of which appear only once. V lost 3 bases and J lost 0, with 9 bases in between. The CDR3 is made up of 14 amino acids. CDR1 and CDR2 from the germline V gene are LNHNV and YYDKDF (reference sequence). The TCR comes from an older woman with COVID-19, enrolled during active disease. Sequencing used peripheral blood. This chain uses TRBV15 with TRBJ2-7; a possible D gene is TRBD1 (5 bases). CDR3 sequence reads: CATSRTANSYEQYF. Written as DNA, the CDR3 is TGTGCCACCAGCAGGACAGCCAACTCCTACGAGCAGTACTTC.